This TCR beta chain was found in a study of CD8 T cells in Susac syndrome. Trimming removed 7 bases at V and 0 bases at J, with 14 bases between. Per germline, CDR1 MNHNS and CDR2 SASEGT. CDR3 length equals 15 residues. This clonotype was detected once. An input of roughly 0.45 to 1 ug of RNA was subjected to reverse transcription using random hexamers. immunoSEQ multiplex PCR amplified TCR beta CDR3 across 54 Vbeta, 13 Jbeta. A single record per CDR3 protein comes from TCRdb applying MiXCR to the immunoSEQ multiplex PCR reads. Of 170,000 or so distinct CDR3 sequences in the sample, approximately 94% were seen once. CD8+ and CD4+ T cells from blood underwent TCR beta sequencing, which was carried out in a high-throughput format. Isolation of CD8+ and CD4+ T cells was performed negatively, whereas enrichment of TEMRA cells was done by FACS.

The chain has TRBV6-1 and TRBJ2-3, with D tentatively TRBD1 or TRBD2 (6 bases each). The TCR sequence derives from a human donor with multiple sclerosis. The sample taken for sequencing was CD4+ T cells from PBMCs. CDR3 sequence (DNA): TGTGCCAGCAAGGAATGGGGGGCTAGCACAGATACGCAGTATTTT. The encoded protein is CASKEWGASTDTQYF.